The present T cell receptor beta chain was sequenced within a study of shared clonotypes between healthy human individuals. Study observations and caveats: For naive CD4 cells, roughly 4.8% of clonotypes were shared across a handful of donors.

CDR1 is SGDLS, CDR2 YYNGEE, per germline. V lost 4 bases and J 3 bases, leaving 19 bases between the germline ends. This CDR3 comprises 16 residues. Notes on this clone: Its antigen is still unknown.

Donors had no recently reported acute infections or vaccinations and were HIV-negative. Sequencing was at deep level. TCRdb's copy holds only in-frame clones and misses some; the assay was immunoSEQ multiplex PCR. The sample lists some 1,100,000 clones; around 78% were seen once. The source of this sequence is a man aged 18-30 years in good health. Some clones in this sample may be carry-over from other donors' samples. This chain joins TRBV9 and TRBJ1-1; D is perhaps TRBD1 (5 bases). The specimen sequenced was memory CD4+ T cells from PBMCs. Subset meaning: CD45RA-negative fraction. The CDR3 is CASSPWGNPRDTEAFF. The CDR3 nucleotides are TGTGCCAGCAGCCCTTGGGGGAACCCTCGGGACACTGAAGCTTTCTTT.